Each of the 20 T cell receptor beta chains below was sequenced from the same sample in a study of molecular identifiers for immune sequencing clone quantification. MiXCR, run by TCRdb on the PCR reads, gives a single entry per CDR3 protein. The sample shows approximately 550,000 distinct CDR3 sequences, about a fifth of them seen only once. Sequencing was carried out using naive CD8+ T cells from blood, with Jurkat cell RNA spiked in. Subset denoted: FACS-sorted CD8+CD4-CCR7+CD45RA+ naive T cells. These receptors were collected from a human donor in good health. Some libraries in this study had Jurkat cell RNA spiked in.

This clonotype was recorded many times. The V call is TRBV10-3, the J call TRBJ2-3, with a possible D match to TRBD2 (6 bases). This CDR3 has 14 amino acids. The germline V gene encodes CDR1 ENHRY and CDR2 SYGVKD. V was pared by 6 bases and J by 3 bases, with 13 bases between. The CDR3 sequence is CAIRPSAGTDTQYF. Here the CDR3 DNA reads TGTGCCATCAGGCCTAGCGCCGGAACAGATACGCAGTATTTT.

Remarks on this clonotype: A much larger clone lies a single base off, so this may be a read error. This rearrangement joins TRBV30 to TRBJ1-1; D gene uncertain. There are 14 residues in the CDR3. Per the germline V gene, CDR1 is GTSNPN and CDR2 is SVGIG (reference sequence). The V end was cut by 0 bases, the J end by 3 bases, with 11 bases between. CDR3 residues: CAWSVRWWHTEAFF. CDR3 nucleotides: TGTGCCTGGAGTGTAAGGTGGTGGCACACTGAAGCTTTCTTT.

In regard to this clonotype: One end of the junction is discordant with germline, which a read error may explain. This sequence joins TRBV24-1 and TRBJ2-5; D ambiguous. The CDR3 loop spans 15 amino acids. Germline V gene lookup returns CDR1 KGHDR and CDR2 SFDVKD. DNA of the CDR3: TGCGCCACCAGTGACGCCTTGGGCAGCCAAGAGACCCAGTACTTC. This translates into CATSDALGSQETQYF.

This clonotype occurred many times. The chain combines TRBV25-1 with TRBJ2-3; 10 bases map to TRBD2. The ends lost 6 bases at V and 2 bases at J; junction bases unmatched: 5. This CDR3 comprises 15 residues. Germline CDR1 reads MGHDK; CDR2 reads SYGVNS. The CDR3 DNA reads TGTGCCAGCAGCCTTCTAGCGGGGGTCACAGATACGCAGTATTTT. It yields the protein CASSLLAGVTDTQYF.

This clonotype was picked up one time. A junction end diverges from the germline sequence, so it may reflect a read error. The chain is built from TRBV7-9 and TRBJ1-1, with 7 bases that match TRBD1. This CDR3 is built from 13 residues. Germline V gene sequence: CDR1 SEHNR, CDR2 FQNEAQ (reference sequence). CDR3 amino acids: CASSSTGSKEALF. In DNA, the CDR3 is TGTGCCAGCAGCTCGACAGGGTCTAAGGAGGCTCTCTTT.

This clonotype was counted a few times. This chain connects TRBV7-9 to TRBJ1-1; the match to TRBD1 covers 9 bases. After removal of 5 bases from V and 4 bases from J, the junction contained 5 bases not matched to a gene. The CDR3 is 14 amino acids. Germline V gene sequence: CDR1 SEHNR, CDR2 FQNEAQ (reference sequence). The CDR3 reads CASSLGTGRTEAFF. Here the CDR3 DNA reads TGTGCCAGCAGCCTAGGGACAGGGCGCACTGAAGCTTTCTTT.

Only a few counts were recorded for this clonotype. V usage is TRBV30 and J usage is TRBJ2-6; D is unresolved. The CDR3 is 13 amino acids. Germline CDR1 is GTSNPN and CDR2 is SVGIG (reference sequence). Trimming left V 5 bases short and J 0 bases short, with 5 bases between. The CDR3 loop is CAWGSSGANVLTF. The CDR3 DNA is TGTGCCTGGGGATCCTCTGGGGCCAACGTCCTGACTTTC.

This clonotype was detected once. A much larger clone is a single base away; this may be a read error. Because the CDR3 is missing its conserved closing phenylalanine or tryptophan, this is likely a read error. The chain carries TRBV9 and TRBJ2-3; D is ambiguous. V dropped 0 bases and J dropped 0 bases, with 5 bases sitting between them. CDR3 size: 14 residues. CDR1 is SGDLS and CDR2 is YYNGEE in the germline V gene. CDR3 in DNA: TGTGCCAGCAGCGTAGGGCGGAGCACAGATACGCAGTATTCT. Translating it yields CASSVGRSTDTQYS.

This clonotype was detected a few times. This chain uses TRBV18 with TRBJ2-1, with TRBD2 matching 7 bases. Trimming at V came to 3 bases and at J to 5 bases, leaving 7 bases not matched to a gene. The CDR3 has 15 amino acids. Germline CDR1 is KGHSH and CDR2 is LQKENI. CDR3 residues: CASSPETSSHNEQFF. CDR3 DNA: TGTGCCAGCTCACCGGAGACTAGCAGTCACAATGAGCAGTTCTTC.

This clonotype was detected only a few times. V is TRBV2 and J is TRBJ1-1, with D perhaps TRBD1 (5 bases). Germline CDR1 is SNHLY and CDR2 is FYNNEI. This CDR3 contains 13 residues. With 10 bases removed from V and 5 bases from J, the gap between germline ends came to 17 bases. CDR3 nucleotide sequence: TGTGCCACCTTACCCAGGGATGGGACTGAAGCTTTCTTT. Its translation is CATLPRDGTEAFF.

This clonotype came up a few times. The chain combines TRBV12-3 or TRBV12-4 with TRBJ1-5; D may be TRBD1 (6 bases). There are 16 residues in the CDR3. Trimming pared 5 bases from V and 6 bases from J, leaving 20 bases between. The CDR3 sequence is CASSRSREGGGQPQHF. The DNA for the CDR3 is TGTGCCAGCAGTCGCTCAAGGGAGGGAGGGGGTCAGCCCCAGCATTTT.

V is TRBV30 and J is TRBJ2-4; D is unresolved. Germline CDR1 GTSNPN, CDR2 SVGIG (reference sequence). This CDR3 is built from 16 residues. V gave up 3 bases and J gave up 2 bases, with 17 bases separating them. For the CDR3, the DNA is TGTGCCTGGAGGGGCAGTCCGTGGGGTACCAAAAACATTCAGTACTTC. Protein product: CAWRGSPWGTKNIQYF. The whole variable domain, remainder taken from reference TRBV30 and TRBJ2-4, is SQTIHQWPATLVQPVGSPLSLECTVEGTSNPNLYWYRQAAGRGLQLLFYSVGIGQISSEVPQNLSASRPQDRQFILSSKKLLLSDSGFYLCAWRGSPWGTKNIQYFGAGTRLSVL.

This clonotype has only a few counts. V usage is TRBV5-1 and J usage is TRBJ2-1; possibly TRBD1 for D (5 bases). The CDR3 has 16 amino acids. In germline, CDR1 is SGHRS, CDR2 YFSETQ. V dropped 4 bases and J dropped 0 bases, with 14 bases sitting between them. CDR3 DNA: TGCGCCAGCAGCGCCAACAGGTTAAACTCCTACAATGAGCAGTTCTTC. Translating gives CASSANRLNSYNEQFF. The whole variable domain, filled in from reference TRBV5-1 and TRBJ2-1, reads KAGVTQTPRYLIKTRGQQVTLSCSPISGHRSVSWYQQTPGQGLQFLFEYFSETQRNKGNFPGRFSGRQFSNSRSEMNVSTLELGDSALYLCASSANRLNSYNEQFFGPGTRLTVL.

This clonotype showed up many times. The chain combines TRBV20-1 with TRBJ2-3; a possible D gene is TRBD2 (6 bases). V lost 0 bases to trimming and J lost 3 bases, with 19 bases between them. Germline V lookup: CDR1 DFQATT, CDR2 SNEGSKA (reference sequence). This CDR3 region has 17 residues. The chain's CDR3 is CSARDLASAKATDTQYF. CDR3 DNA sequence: TGCAGTGCTAGAGATCTGGCTAGCGCGAAGGCGACAGATACGCAGTATTTT.

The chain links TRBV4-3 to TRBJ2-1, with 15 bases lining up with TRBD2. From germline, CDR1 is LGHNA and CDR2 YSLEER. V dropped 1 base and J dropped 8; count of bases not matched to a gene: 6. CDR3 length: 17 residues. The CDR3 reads CASSQGTSGGAGDEQFF. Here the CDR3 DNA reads TGCGCCAGCAGCCAAGGGACTAGCGGGGGGGCCGGGGATGAGCAGTTCTTC.

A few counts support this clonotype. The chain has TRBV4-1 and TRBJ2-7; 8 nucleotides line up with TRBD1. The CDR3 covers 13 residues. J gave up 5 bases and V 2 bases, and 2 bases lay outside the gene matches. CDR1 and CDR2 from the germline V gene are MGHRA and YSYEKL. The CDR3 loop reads CASSQYRGDEQYF. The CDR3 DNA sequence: TGCGCCAGCAGCCAATACAGGGGGGACGAGCAGTACTTC.

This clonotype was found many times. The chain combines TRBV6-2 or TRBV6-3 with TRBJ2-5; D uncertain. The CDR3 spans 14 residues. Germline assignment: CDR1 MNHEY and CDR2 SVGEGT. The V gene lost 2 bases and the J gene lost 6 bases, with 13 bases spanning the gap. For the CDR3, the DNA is TGTGCCAGCAGTTACACGGCAGGTTTGCAGACCCAGTACTTC. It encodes CASSYTAGLQTQYF.

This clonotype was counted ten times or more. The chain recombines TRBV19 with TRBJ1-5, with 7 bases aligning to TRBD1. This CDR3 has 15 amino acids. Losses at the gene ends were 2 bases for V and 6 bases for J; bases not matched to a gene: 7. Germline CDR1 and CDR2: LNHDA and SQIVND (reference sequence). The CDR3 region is CASSIWSGGGQPQHF. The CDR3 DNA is TGTGCCAGTAGTATATGGTCAGGGGGAGGTCAGCCCCAGCATTTT. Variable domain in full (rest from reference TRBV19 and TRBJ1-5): DGGITQSPKYLFRKEGQNVTLSCEQNLNHDAMYWYRQDPGQGLRLIYYSQIVNDFQKGDIAEGYSVSREKKESFPLTVTSAQKNPTAFYLCASSIWSGGGQPQHFGDGTRLSIL.

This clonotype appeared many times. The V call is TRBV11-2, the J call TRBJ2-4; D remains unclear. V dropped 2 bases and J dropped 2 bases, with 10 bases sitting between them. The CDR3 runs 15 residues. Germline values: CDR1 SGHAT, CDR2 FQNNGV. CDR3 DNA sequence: TGTGCCAGCAGCTTATATTTGGGTACCAAAAACATTCAGTACTTC. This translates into CASSLYLGTKNIQYF.

This CDR3 is CASSYSGGSSTDTQYF. The CDR3 bases are TGTGCCAGCAGTTACTCGGGGGGGTCTAGCACAGATACGCAGTATTTT. V and J are TRBV6-2 or TRBV6-3 and TRBJ2-3, with TRBD2 matching over 7 bases. In germline, CDR1 is MNHEY, CDR2 SVGEGT. This CDR3 contains 16 residues. Trimming at V came to 0 bases and at J to 0 bases, leaving 3 bases not matched to a gene.